Shown below are 20 T cell receptor beta chains from a single sample sequenced in a study of blood T cell repertoires in COVID-19. The table came from immunoSEQ multiplex PCR; TCRdb's copy has only in-frame clones and leaves some out. The data contain just under 350,000 clones, more than 70% of them singletons. Sequenced input: peripheral blood. The source of these receptors is a woman between 65 and 79 years old with COVID-19, enrolled during active disease.

This CDR3 is CASSRREGSYEQYF. CDR3 nucleotide sequence: TGTGCCAGCAGTAGACGGGAAGGGTCCTACGAGCAGTACTTC. This rearrangement joins TRBV27 to TRBJ2-7, with D maybe TRBD2 (5 bases). Trimming removed 5 bases at V and 1 base at J, with 12 bases between. The CDR3 is 14 amino acids. Germline CDR1 MNHEY, CDR2 SMNVEV (reference sequence).

V and J are TRBV27 and TRBJ2-3; no clear D gene. Trimming removed 0 bases at V and 7 bases at J, with 8 bases between. The CDR3 runs to 13 residues. The germline gives CDR1 MNHEY, CDR2 SMNVEV (reference sequence). The CDR3 region has the DNA TGTGCCAGCAGTTTATCTCCCAGTAATACGCAGTATTTT. Translated, it gives CASSLSPSNTQYF.

The J gene is TRBJ2-7, the V gene TRBV28, with TRBD1 matching 7 bases. In germline, CDR1 is MDHEN, CDR2 SYDVKM. The CDR3 has 15 amino acids. Trimming took 4 bases from V and 0 from J; bases not matched to a gene: 6. CDR3 nucleotides: TGTGCCAGCAGTTCGAGGGGACAGCGCTCCTACGAGCAGTACTTC. Encoded protein: CASSSRGQRSYEQYF.

This clone was seen just once. The genes are TRBV4-3 and TRBJ1-2; D remains unclear. Trimming stripped 2 bases from V and 3 bases from J, with 16 bases between. Germline assignment: CDR1 LGHNA and CDR2 YSLEER. CDR3 length: 16 residues. In DNA, the CDR3 is TGCGCCAGCAGCCAAAGATTCGGGGAGGACCACTATGGCTACACCTTC. Translated, it gives CASSQRFGEDHYGYTF.

This clone was picked up one time. The gene calls are TRBV4-3 and TRBJ2-1, with 10 bases identical to TRBD2. There are 16 residues in the CDR3. The V and J ends lost 0 bases and 9 bases, in that order; junction bases with no gene match: 8. Germline CDR1 and CDR2: LGHNA and YSLEER. This CDR3 reads CASSQDPAGGPGEQFF. The CDR3 bases are TGCGCCAGCAGCCAAGACCCAGCGGGGGGGCCTGGTGAGCAGTTCTTC.

The V and J genes are TRBV5-1 and TRBJ1-2; tentative D call: TRBD1 (5 bases). Germline CDR1 and CDR2: SGHRS and YFSETQ. Trimming removed 0 bases from V and 2 bases from J, with 11 bases in between. The CDR3 loop spans 15 amino acids. In DNA, the CDR3 is TGCGCCAGCAGCTTGGTCGTGGCAGGGAACTATGGCTACACCTTC. Translating gives CASSLVVAGNYGYTF. Complete variable domain (other parts from reference TRBV5-1 and TRBJ1-2): KAGVTQTPRYLIKTRGQQVTLSCSPISGHRSVSWYQQTPGQGLQFLFEYFSETQRNKGNFPGRFSGRQFSNSRSEMNVSTLELGDSALYLCASSLVVAGNYGYTFGSGTRLTVV.

The chain is built from TRBV10-3 and TRBJ1-4; possible D gene TRBD1, 6 bases. The CDR3 runs to 13 residues. Trimming pared 6 bases from V and 7 bases from J, leaving 12 bases between. Germline CDR1 ENHRY, CDR2 SYGVKD. CDR3 in DNA: TGTGCCATCAGAGGACAGATAGGTGAAAAACTGTTTTTT. Translated: CAIRGQIGEKLFF.

The chain uses TRBV10-1 and TRBJ2-1; 8 nucleotides align to TRBD1. Germline V gene lookup returns CDR1 WNHNN and CDR2 SYGVQD (reference sequence). The CDR3 is made up of 14 amino acids. Trimming took 11 bases from V and 7 from J; bases not matched to a gene: 13. DNA of the CDR3: TGCGCCGGTAGGGATGGACAGGGTCGGAATGAGCAGTTCTTC. Translating it yields CAGRDGQGRNEQFF.

The gene calls are TRBV6-5 and TRBJ2-7; TRBD2 matches 10 bases. With V trimmed by 3 bases and J by 0 bases, 2 bases remained unmatched. The V gene's germline CDR1 is MNHEY and CDR2 SVGAGI. The CDR3 has 15 amino acids. CDR3 sequence: CASSYGLAASYEQYF. DNA for the CDR3: TGTGCCAGCAGTTATGGACTAGCGGCCTCCTACGAGCAGTACTTC.

The chain carries TRBV7-8 and TRBJ1-1, with D hard to call. The CDR3 is 12 amino acids. Germline CDR1 and CDR2: SGHVS and FQNEAQ. V lost 5 bases and J 4 bases, leaving 8 bases between the germline ends. The CDR3 nucleotides read TGTGCCAGCAGCCCCCGGGGCACTGAAGCTTTCTTT. Translated: CASSPRGTEAFF.

The chain carries TRBV19 and TRBJ2-2, with 12 bases aligning to TRBD2. This CDR3 comprises 18 residues. Germline V CDR1 and CDR2: LNHDA, SQIVND (reference sequence). Unmatched junction bases numbered 11, after V lost 3 bases and J lost 6 bases. The CDR3 loop is CASSIGLAGMASAGELFF. The CDR3 coding sequence is TGTGCCAGTAGTATCGGACTAGCGGGGATGGCGTCTGCCGGGGAGCTGTTTTTT.

This clone has a single count. V is TRBV5-1 and J is TRBJ2-2; TRBD2 matches at 11 bases. J lost 7 bases, V lost 3 bases, and 8 bases had no gene match. CDR3 length: 16 amino acids. CDR1 is SGHRS, CDR2 YFSETQ, per germline. CDR3 amino acids: CASSSLAGGPSGELFF. CDR3 DNA sequence: TGCGCCAGCAGCTCCTTAGCGGGGGGGCCTAGCGGGGAGCTGTTTTTT.

The chain uses TRBV24-1 and TRBJ1-1; no clear D. V was pared by 1 base and J by 7 bases, with 9 bases between. Germline CDR1 KGHDR, CDR2 SFDVKD. The CDR3 has 13 amino acids. The CDR3 nucleotides read TGTGCCACCAGTGATTTTAACAGCCTTGAAGCTTTCTTT. It yields the protein CATSDFNSLEAFF.

V usage is TRBV5-5 and J usage is TRBJ1-2, with D unresolved. The ends were cut back, 2 bases at V and 1 base at J, with 12 bases in the middle. Germline lookup yields CDR1 SGHKS and CDR2 YYEKEE (reference sequence). CDR3 size: 15 residues. CDR3 sequence reads: CASSFSLLLNYGYTF. The CDR3 DNA reads as TGTGCCAGCAGCTTTTCCTTACTCCTTAACTATGGCTACACCTTC.

The chain is built from TRBV7-8 and TRBJ2-7; 7 bases fit TRBD1. This CDR3 spans 18 amino acids. Trimming at V came to 5 bases and at J to 3 bases, leaving 19 bases not matched to a gene. Per the germline V gene, CDR1 is SGHVS and CDR2 is FQNEAQ. In DNA form, the CDR3 reads TGTGCCAGCAGCGAAAGACCTTCGCTTTACAGGGGCTTCTACGAGCAGTACTTC. It specifies CASSERPSLYRGFYEQYF. The full variable domain, completed using reference TRBV7-8 and TRBJ2-7, is GAGVSQSPRYKVAKRGQDVALRCDPISGHVSLFWYQQALGQGPEFLTYFQNEAQLDKSGLPSDRFFAERPEGSVSTLKIQRTQQEDSAVYLCASSERPSLYRGFYEQYFGPGTRLTVT.

As regards this clone: Additional DNA sequences in this sample encode the identical CDR3. The chain recombines TRBV5-1 with TRBJ2-3, with 11 bases matching TRBD2. Germline CDR1 and CDR2: SGHRS and YFSETQ. Trimming at V came to 2 bases and at J to 0 bases, leaving 2 bases not matched to a gene. CDR3 length: 16 residues. CDR3 nucleotides: TGCGCCAGCAGCTTTACTAGCGGGGGTAGCACAGATACGCAGTATTTT. This sequence encodes CASSFTSGGSTDTQYF.

This clone was found many times. The chain joins TRBV2 to TRBJ2-5; no reliable D call. Germline CDR1 and CDR2: SNHLY and FYNNEI. The V end was cut by 7 bases, the J end by 0 bases, with 6 bases between. The CDR3 contains 12 residues. CDR3 in amino acids: CASNTDQETQYF. DNA of the CDR3: TGTGCCAGCAACACAGACCAAGAGACCCAGTACTTC.

In DNA form, the CDR3 reads TGTGCCAGCAGTTTTCGCCGGGGGGGGCTCTACGAGCAGTACTTC. As protein: CASSFRRGGLYEQYF. This chain links TRBV27 with TRBJ2-7, with TRBD2 identical over 8 bases. Losses at the gene ends were 3 bases for V and 3 bases for J; bases not matched to a gene: 7. The CDR3 is 15 residues long. The germline gives CDR1 MNHEY, CDR2 SMNVEV (reference sequence).

This chain connects TRBV27 to TRBJ1-5; D not resolved. From germline, CDR1 is MNHEY and CDR2 SMNVEV (reference sequence). CDR3 length: 13 amino acids. The ends were cut back, 5 bases at V and 4 bases at J, with 9 bases in the middle. The CDR3 sequence: CASSMTGNQPQHF. In nucleotides, the CDR3 is TGTGCCAGCAGTATGACCGGGAATCAGCCCCAGCATTTT.

The chain uses TRBV5-6 and TRBJ1-6; the match to TRBD1 covers 10 bases. Trimming took 4 bases from V and 7 from J; bases not matched to a gene: 5. CDR3 length equals 15 residues. Germline V CDR1 and CDR2: SGHDT, YYEEEE. The CDR3 loop is CASSNPGQGNSPLHF. CDR3 nucleotide sequence: TGTGCCAGCAGCAACCCGGGACAGGGGAATTCACCCCTCCACTTT.